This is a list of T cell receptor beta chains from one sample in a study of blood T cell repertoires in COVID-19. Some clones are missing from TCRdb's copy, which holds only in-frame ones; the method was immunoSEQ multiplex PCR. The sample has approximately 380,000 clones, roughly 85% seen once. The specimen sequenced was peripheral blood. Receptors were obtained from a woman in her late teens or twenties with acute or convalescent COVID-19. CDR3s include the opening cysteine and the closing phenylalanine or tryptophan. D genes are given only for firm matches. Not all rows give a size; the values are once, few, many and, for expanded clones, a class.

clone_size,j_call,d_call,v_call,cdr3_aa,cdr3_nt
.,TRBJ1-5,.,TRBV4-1,CASSQAPGGVSNQPQHF,TGCGCCAGCAGCCAAGCCCCCGGAGGGGTGAGCAATCAGCCCCAGCATTTT
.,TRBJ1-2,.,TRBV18,CASSSTQAASNYGYTF,TGTGCCAGCTCTTCCACACAGGCCGCGTCCAACTATGGCTACACCTTC
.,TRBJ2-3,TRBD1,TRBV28,CASSLWGRGLQYF,TGTGCCAGCAGTTTATGGGGCAGGGGGCTTCAGTATTTT
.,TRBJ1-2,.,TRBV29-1,CSVILLKSLYGYTF,TGCAGCGTAATTCTACTAAAGAGTCTGTATGGCTACACCTTC
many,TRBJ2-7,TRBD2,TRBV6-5,CASSYSTSGNSYEQYF,TGTGCCAGCAGTTACTCGACTAGCGGGAACTCCTACGAGCAGTACTTC
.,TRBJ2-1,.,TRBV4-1,CASSLGGAYNEQFF,TGCGCCAGCAGCCTAGGGGGGGCCTACAATGAGCAGTTCTTC
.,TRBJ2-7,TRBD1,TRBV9,CASSGQGFGEQYF,TGTGCCAGCAGCGGACAGGGTTTTGGCGAGCAGTACTTC
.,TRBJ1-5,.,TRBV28,CASYGGGARPQHF,TGTGCCAGCTACGGAGGAGGGGCTCGGCCCCAGCATTTT
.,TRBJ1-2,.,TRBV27,CASSLRGQSNYGYTF,TGTGCCAGCAGTTTAAGGGGACAATCAAACTATGGCTACACCTTC
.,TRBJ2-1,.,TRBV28,CASSLPLLANEQFF,TGTGCCAGCAGTTTACCACTCCTAGCGAATGAGCAGTTCTTC
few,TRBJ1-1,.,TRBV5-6,CASSPRYSNTEAFF,TGTGCCAGCAGCCCGCGATATTCGAACACTGAAGCTTTCTTT
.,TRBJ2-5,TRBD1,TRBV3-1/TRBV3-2,CASSHGQVEETQYF,TGTGCCAGCAGCCACGGACAGGTCGAAGAGACCCAGTACTTC
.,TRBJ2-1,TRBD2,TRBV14,CASSLAGASKQFF,TGTGCCAGCAGTCTAGCGGGAGCGTCGAAACAGTTCTTC
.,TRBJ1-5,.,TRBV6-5,CASEETVASNQPQHF,TGTGCCAGCGAGGAGACGGTGGCAAGCAATCAGCCCCAGCATTTT
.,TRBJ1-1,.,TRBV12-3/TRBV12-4,CASSFDSGSAFF,TGTGCCAGCAGTTTTGACTCTGGATCGGCTTTCTTT
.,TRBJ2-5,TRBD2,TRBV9,CASSVGLAGGKETQYF,TGTGCCAGCAGTGTCGGACTAGCGGGAGGTAAAGAGACCCAGTACTTC
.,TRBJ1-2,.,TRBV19,CASSIGVGDGYTF,TGTGCCAGTAGTATAGGGGTAGGGGATGGCTACACCTTC
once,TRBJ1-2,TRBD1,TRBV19,CASSTQGPPANYGYTF,TGTGCCAGTAGTACACAGGGGCCCCCAGCTAACTATGGCTACACCTTC
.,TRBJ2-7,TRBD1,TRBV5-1,CASSLAGTGPTYEQYF,TGCGCCAGCAGCTTGGCCGGGACAGGCCCTACCTACGAGCAGTACTTC
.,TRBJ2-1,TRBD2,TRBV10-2,CASRPGTSGLYNEQFF,TGCGCCAGCAGACCCGGGACTAGCGGGTTATACAATGAGCAGTTCTTC
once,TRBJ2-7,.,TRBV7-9,CASSLPDSVYEQYF,TGTGCCAGCAGCTTACCCGACAGCGTTTACGAGCAGTACTTC
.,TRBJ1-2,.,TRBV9,CASSREGSFGYTF,TGTGCCAGCAGCAGAGAAGGGAGTTTTGGCTACACCTTC
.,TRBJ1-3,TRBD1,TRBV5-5,CASSFGTGEGNTIYF,TGTGCCAGCAGCTTCGGGACAGGGGAGGGAAACACCATATATTTT
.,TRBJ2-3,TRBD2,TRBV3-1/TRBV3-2,CASSSLAGGLTDTQYF,TGTGCCAGCAGCTCCCTCGCGGGGGGCCTCACAGATACGCAGTATTTT
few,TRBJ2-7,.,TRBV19,CASSIGAGSSYEQYF,TGTGCCAGTAGTATAGGGGCAGGCAGTTCCTACGAGCAGTACTTC
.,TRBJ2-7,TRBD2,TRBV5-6,CASSLPGLAGGEQYF,TGTGCCAGCAGCCTCCCGGGACTAGCGGGAGGCGAGCAGTACTTC
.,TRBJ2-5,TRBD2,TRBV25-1,CASSDMGTSGGQETQYF,TGTGCCAGCAGTGATATGGGAACTAGCGGAGGTCAAGAGACCCAGTACTTC
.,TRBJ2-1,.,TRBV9,CASSLEGAHEQFF,TGTGCCAGCAGCCTAGAAGGAGCTCATGAGCAGTTCTTC
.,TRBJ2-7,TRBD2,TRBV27,CASSSFGTSLTIANYEQYF,TGTGCCAGCAGTTCCTTCGGGACTAGCCTCACTATTGCAAACTACGAGCAGTACTTC
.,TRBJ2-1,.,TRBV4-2,CASSQAGGRYNEQFF,TGTGCCAGCAGCCAGGCAGGGGGGCGTTACAATGAGCAGTTCTTC
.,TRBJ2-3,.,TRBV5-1,CASSLAGVGTDTQYF,TGCGCCAGCAGCTTGGCGGGGGTTGGCACAGATACGCAGTATTTT
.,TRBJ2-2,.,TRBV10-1,CASSESSPGELFF,TGCGCCAGCAGTGAGTCCTCCCCCGGGGAGCTGTTTTTT
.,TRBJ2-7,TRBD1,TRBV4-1,CASSQDATGGSYEQYF,TGCGCCAGCAGCCAAGATGCGACAGGGGGCTCCTACGAGCAGTACTTC
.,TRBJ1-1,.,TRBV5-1,CASSPGGVPTEAFF,TGCGCCAGCAGCCCTGGAGGGGTTCCCACTGAAGCTTTCTTT
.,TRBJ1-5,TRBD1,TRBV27,CASSPRTGSNQPQHF,TGTGCCAGCAGTCCACGGACAGGTAGCAATCAGCCCCAGCATTTT
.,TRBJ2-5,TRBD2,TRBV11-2,CASSVGFAGGPQETQYF,TGTGCCAGCAGCGTGGGTTTCGCGGGGGGGCCTCAGGAGACCCAGTACTTC
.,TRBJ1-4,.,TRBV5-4,CASSANEQGEKLFF,TGTGCCAGCAGCGCAAACGAGCAGGGGGAAAAACTGTTTTTT
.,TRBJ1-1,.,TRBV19,CASSWGRENTEAFF,TGTGCCAGTAGTTGGGGGCGCGAGAACACTGAAGCTTTCTTT
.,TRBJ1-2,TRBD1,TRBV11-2,CASSLTGDGYTF,TGTGCCAGCAGCCTGACAGGGGACGGCTACACCTTC
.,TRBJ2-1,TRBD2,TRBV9,CASSGGTSGRSYNEQFF,TGTGCCAGCAGCGGGGGGACTAGCGGGAGGTCCTACAATGAGCAGTTCTTC
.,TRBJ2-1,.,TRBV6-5,CASLSPGNEQFF,TGTGCCAGTCTCTCACCGGGGAATGAGCAGTTCTTC
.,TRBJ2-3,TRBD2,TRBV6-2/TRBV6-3,CASSSLAPGLAGADTQYF,TGTGCCAGCAGTTCATTAGCGCCGGGACTAGCGGGGGCAGATACGCAGTATTTT
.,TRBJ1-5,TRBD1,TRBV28,CASSPSGTGVTQPQHF,TGTGCCAGCAGCCCCTCCGGGACAGGGGTGACTCAGCCCCAGCATTTT
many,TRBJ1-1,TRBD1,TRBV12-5,CASAFGDSNTEAFF,TGTGCTAGTGCCTTCGGGGACAGCAACACTGAAGCTTTCTTT
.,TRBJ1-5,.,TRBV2,CASSAEDQPQHF,TGTGCCAGCAGTGCCGAGGATCAGCCCCAGCATTTT
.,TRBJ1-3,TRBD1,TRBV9,CASSVTGTGGNTIYF,TGTGCCAGCAGCGTAACCGGGACAGGGGGAAACACCATATATTTT
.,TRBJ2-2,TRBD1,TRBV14,CASSQGQTNTGELFF,TGTGCCAGCAGCCAGGGACAGACCAACACCGGGGAGCTGTTTTTT
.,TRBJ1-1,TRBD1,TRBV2,CASKVTGMNTEAFF,TGTGCCAGCAAGGTGACAGGGATGAACACTGAAGCTTTCTTT
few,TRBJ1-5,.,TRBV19,CASTLDTKGWQPQHF,TGTGCCAGTACCTTGGACACAAAAGGGTGGCAGCCCCAGCATTTT